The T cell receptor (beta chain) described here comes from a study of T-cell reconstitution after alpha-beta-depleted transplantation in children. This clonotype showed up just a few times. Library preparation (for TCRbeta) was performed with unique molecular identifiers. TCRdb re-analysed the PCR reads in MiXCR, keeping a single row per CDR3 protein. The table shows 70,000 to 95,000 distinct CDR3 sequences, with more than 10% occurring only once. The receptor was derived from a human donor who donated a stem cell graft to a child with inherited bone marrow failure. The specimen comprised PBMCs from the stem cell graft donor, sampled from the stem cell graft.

CDR3 nucleotide sequence: TGTGCCAGCAGTTACGCCCCGGGATCGGGGACTGAAGCTTTCTTT. Residues: CASSYAPGSGTEAFF. The rearrangement uses TRBV6-5 and TRBJ1-1; D uncertain. V lost 2 bases to trimming and J lost 5 bases, with 15 bases between them. The CDR3 is made up of 15 amino acids. Germline CDR1 and CDR2: MNHEY and SVGAGI.